These T cell receptor beta chains were read from a single sample in a study of CD8 T cells in ankylosing spondylitis. MiXCR was run by TCRdb on the 5' RACE reads, yielding one entry per CDR3 protein. The sample includes around 39,000 distinct CDR3 sequences, around an eighth of them seen just once. The source material was synovial fluid, either unsorted or a sorted T cell fraction (not recorded which). These receptors all come from a male donor with ankylosing spondylitis. Both conserved end residues are trimmed from each CDR3.

J | V | CDR3
TRBJ2-1 | TRBV6-4 | ASSDRASNEQF
TRBJ1-5 | TRBV6-2/TRBV6-3 | ASSLGGPQH
TRBJ1-4 | TRBV9 | ASSLGQQTNEKLF
TRBJ1-2 | TRBV6-6 | ASSYWDGQGAGNGYGYT
TRBJ2-2 | TRBV9 | ASSVGIAVTGELF
TRBJ1-5 | TRBV7-2 | ASRISGLSNQPQH
TRBJ1-2 | TRBV29-1 | SAEQGPPLYGYT
TRBJ1-1 | TRBV5-1 | ASSSGWTEAF
TRBJ2-7 | TRBV6-2/TRBV6-3 | ASSYKEGGYEQY
TRBJ1-1 | TRBV6-2/TRBV6-3 | ASSYSTESNTEAF
TRBJ2-7 | TRBV3-1 | ASCQFQGGTYEQY
TRBJ2-5 | TRBV10-1 | ASSDSASLHQETQY
TRBJ2-7 | TRBV7-6 | ASSLKIPYEQY
TRBJ1-2 | TRBV14 | ASSPTTGNYGYT
TRBJ2-7 | TRBV9 | ASSVAGQNYEQY
TRBJ2-5 | TRBV7-2 | ASSSGGGAQETQY
TRBJ2-7 | TRBV6-1 | ASSETSGGSYEQY
TRBJ2-6 | TRBV19 | ASSIVAGIEDVLT
TRBJ1-5 | TRBV20-1 | SASVGTGSQPQH
TRBJ1-4 | TRBV6-5 | ASSYSSPGTNEKLF
TRBJ1-1 | TRBV25-1 | ASRMAGGNTEAF
TRBJ1-5 | TRBV6-2/TRBV6-3 | ASSYSSGYQPQH
TRBJ1-2 | TRBV9 | ASSVPSTGLGYGYT
TRBJ1-2 | TRBV29-1 | SVAGGRNYGYT
TRBJ2-5 | TRBV20-1 | SARASQETQY
TRBJ2-2 | TRBV6-6 | ASSYTRGLAEPADTGELF
TRBJ1-2 | TRBV24-1 | ATSDSRTGADNYGYT
TRBJ2-6 | TRBV20-1 | SARDRVRVVGPGANVLT
TRBJ2-3 | TRBV18 | ASSAGTDTQY